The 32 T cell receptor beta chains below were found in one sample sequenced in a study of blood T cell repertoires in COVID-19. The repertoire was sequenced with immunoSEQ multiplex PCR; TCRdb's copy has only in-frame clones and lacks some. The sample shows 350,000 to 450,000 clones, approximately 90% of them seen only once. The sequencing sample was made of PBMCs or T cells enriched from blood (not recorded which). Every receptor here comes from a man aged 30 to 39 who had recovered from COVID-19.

Here the CDR3 reads CASSFGTGLDKNIQYF. CDR3 nucleotide sequence: TGTGCCAGCAGCTTCGGGACAGGCCTAGATAAAAACATTCAGTACTTC. The rearrangement joins TRBV7-2 to TRBJ2-4; TRBD1 matches 8 bases. V was pared by 3 bases and J by 4 bases, with 8 bases of the junction left unmatched. Germline V gene data show CDR1 as SGHTA and CDR2 as FQGNSA. This CDR3 is 16 amino acids long.

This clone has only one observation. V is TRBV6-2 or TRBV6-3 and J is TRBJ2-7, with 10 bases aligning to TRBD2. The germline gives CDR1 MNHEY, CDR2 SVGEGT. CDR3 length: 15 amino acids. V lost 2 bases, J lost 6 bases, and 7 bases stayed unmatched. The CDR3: CASSYGPSGRVEQYF. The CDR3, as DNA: TGTGCCAGCAGTTACGGTCCGAGCGGGAGGGTCGAGCAGTACTTC.

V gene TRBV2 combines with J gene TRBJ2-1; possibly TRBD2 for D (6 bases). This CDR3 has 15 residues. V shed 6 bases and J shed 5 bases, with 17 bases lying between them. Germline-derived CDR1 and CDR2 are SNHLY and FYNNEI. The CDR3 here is CASSGMLAGNNEQFF. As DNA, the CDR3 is TGTGCCAGCAGCGGGATGTTGGCGGGAAACAATGAGCAGTTCTTC.

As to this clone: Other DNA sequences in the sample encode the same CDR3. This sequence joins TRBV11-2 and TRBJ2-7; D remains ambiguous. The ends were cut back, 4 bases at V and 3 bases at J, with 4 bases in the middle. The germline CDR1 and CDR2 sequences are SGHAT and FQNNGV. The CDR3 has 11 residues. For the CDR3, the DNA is TGTGCCAGCAGCTCCCTCTACGAGCAGTACTTC. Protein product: CASSSLYEQYF.

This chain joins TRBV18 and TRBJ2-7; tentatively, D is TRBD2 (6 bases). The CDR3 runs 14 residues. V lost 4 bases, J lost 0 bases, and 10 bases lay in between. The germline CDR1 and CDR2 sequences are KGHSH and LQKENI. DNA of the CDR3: TGTGCCAGCTCACTGGGACTTGCCTCCTACGAGCAGTACTTC. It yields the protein CASSLGLASYEQYF.

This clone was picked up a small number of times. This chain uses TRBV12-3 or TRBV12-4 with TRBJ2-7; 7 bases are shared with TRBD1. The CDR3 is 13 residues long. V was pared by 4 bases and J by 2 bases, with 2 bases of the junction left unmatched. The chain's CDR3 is CASSSRGPYEQYF. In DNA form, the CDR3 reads TGTGCCAGCAGTTCGAGGGGGCCCTACGAGCAGTACTTC.

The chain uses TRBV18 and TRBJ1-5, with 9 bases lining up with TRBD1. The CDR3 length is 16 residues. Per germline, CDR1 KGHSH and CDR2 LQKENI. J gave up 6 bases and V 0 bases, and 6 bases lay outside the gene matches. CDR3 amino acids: CASSPPGTGNIQPQHF. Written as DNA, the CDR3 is TGTGCCAGCTCACCACCCGGGACAGGGAACATTCAGCCCCAGCATTTT.

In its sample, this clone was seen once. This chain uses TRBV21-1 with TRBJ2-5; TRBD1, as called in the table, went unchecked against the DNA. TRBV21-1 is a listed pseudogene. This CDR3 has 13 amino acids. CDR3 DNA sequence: TGTGCCAGCAGCATGTACAGGATCGAGACCCAGTACTTC. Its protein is CASSMYRIETQYF.

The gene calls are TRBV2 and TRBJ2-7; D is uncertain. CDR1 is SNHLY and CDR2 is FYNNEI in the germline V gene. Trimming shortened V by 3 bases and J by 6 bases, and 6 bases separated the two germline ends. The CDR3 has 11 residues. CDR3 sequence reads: CASSESIEQYF. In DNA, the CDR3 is TGTGCCAGCAGTGAGTCAATCGAGCAGTACTTC.

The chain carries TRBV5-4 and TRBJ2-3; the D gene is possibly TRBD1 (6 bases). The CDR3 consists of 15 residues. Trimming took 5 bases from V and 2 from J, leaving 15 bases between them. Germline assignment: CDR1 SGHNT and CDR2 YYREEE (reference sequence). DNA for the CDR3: TGTGCCAGCAGACGGCAAGGGGGAACCACAGATACGCAGTATTTT. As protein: CASRRQGGTTDTQYF.

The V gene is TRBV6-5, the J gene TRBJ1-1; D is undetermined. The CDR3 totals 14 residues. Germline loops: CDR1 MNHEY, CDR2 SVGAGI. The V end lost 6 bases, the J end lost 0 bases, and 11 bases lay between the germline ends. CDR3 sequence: CASSQDTLNTEAFF. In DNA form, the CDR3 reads TGTGCCAGCAGCCAAGACACCTTGAACACTGAAGCTTTCTTT.

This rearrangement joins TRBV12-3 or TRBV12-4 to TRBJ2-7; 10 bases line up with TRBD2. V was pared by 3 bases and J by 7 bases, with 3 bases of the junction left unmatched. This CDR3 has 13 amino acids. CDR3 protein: CASSFLLAGEQYF. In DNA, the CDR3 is TGTGCCAGCAGTTTTCTACTAGCGGGGGAGCAGTACTTC.

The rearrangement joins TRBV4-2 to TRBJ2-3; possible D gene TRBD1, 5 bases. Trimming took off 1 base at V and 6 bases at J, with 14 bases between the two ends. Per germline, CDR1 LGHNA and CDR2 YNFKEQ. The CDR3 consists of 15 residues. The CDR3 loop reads CASSQGGLSGDTQYF. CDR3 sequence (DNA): TGTGCCAGCAGCCAAGGCGGCCTGTCAGGGGATACGCAGTATTTT.

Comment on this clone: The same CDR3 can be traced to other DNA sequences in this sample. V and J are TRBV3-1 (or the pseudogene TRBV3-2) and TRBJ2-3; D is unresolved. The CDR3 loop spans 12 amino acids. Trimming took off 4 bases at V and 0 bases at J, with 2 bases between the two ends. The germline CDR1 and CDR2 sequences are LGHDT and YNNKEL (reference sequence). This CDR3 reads CASSLSTDTQYF. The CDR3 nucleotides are TGTGCCAGCAGCCTAAGCACAGATACGCAGTATTTT.

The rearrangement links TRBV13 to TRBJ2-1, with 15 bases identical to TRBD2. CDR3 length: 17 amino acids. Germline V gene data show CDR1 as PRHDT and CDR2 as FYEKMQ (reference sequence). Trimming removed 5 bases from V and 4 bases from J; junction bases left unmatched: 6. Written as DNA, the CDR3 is TGTGCCAGCAGCGGCCCCGGGACTAGCGGGAGGTACAATGAGCAGTTCTTC. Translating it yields CASSGPGTSGRYNEQFF. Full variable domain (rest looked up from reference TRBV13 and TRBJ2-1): AAGVIQSPRHLIKEKRETATLKCYPIPRHDTVYWYQQGPGQDPQFLISFYEKMQSDKGSIPDRFSAQQFSDYHSELNMSSLELGDSALYFCASSGPGTSGRYNEQFFGPGTRLTVL.

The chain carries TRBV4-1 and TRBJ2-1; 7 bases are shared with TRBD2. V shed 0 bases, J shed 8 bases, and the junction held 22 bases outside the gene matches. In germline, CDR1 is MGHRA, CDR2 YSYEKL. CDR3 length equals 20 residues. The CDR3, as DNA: TGCGCCAGCAGCCAAGATAGCAGCCTTGAATGGGACTACCCTCGGGATGAGCAGTTCTTC. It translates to CASSQDSSLEWDYPRDEQFF.

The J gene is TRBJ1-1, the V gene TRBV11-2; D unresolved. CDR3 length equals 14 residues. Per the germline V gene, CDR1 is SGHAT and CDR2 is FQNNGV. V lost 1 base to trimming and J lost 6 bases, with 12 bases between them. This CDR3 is CASSLVDFRPEAFF. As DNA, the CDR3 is TGTGCCAGCAGCTTAGTCGATTTCAGGCCTGAAGCTTTCTTT.

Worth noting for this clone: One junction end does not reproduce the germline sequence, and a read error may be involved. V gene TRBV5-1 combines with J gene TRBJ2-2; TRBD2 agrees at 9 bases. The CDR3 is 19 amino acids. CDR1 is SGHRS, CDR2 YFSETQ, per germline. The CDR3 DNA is TGCGCCAGCAGCTTGCTCCAGGGACAGCTAGCGGGGAACGCCGGGGAGCTGTTTTTT. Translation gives CASSLLQGQLAGNAGELFF.

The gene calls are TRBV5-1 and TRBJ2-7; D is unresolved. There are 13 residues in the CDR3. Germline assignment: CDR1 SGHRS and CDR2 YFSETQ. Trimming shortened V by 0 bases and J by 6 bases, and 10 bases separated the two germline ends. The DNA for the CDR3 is TGCGCCAGCAGCTTGGAACCGGTCCGCGAGCAGTACTTC. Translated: CASSLEPVREQYF.

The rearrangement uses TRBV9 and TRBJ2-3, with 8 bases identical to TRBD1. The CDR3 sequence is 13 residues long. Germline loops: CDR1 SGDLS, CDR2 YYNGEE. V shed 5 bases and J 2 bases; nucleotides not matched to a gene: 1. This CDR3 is CASRDRDTDTQYF. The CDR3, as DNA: TGTGCCAGCAGGGACAGGGACACAGATACGCAGTATTTT.

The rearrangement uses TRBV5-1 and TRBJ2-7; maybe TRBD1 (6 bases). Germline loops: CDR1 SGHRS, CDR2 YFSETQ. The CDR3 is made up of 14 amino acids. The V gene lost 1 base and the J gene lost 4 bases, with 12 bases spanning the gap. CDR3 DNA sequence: TGCGCCAGCAGCTTGATCCAGGGGACATACGAGCAGTACTTC. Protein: CASSLIQGTYEQYF.

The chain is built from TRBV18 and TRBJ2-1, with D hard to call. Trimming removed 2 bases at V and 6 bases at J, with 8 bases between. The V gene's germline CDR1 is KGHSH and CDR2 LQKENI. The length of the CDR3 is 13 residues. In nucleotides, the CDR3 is TGTGCCAGCTCACCATCTACCGGCAATGAGCAGTTCTTC. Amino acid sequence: CASSPSTGNEQFF.

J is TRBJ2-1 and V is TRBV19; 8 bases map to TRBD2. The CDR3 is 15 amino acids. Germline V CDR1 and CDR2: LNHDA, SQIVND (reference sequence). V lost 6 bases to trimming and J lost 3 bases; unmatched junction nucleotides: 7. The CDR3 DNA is TGTGCCAGTAGCCCGGGACTAGTTATCTACAATGAGCAGTTCTTC. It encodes CASSPGLVIYNEQFF.

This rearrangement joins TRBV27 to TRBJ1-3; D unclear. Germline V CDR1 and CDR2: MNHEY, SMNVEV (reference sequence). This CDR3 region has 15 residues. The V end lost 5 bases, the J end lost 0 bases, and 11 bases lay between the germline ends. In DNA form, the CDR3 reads TGTGCCAGCAGTCTCACATGGAGCTCTGGAAACACCATATATTTT. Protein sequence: CASSLTWSSGNTIYF.

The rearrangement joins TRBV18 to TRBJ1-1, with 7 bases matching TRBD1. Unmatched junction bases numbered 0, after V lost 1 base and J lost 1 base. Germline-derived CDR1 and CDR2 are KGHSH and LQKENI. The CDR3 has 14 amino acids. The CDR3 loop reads CASSPQGANTEAFF. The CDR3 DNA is TGTGCCAGCTCACCACAGGGGGCGAACACTGAAGCTTTCTTT.

The CDR3 nucleotides are TGTGCCTGGAGTCGACAGATCACCGGGGAGCTGTTTTTT. This codes for CAWSRQITGELFF. This sequence joins TRBV30 and TRBJ2-2; D is perhaps TRBD1 (5 bases). Germline lookup yields CDR1 GTSNPN and CDR2 SVGIG (reference sequence). The germline V and J ends were trimmed by 2 bases and 4 bases, with 8 bases remaining between them. This CDR3 has 13 amino acids.

The CDR3 region is CASSLALRTGVNTGELFF. DNA of the CDR3: TGCGCCAGCAGCTTGGCTCTCAGGACAGGGGTGAACACCGGGGAGCTGTTTTTT. The genes are TRBV5-1 and TRBJ2-2; 9 bases align to TRBD1. The germline V gene encodes CDR1 SGHRS and CDR2 YFSETQ. The V and J ends lost 0 bases and 1 base, in that order; junction bases with no gene match: 7. CDR3 size: 18 residues.

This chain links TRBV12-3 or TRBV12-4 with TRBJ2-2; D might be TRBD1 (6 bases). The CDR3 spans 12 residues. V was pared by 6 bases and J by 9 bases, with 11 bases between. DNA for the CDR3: TGTGCCAGCAGGGACAGCTCTAGGGAGCTGTTTTTT. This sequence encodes CASRDSSRELFF.

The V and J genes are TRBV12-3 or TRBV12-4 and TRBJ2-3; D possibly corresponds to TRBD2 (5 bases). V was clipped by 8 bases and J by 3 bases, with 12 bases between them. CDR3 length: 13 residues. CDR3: CASLVEGTDTQYF. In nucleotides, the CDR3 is TGTGCCAGCCTAGTCGAGGGAACAGATACGCAGTATTTT.

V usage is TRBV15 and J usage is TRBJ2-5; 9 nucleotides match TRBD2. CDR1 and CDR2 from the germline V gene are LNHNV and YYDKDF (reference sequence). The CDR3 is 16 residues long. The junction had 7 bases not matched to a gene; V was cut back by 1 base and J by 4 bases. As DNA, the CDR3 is TGTGCCACCAGCAGAGGAGGGGCGGGAGGGCCAGAGACCCAGTACTTC. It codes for CATSRGGAGGPETQYF.

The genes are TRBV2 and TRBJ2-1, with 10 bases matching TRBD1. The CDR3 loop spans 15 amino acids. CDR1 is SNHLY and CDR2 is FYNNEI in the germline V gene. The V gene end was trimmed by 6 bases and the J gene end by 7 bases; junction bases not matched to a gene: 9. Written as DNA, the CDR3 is TGTGCCAGCAGGGCCGACAGGGGGCTGTATAATGAGCAGTTCTTC. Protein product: CASRADRGLYNEQFF.

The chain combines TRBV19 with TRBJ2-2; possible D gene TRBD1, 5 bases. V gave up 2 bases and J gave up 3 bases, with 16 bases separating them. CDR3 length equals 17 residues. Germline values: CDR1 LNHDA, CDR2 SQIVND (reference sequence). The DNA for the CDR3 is TGTGCCAGTAGTATACTACGACAGTTCGCTGACACCGGGGAGCTGTTTTTT. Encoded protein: CASSILRQFADTGELFF.